This TCR beta chain was identified during a study of PD-L1 blockade in urothelial cancer. This clone showed up just a few times. Method: immunoSEQ multiplex PCR; TCRdb's copy keeps in-frame clones and lacks some. The profile shows about 52,000 clones, approximately 77% of them singletons. CDR1 is SGHAT, CDR2 FQNNGV, per germline. There are 16 residues in the CDR3. J was trimmed by 6 bases and V by 5 bases; bases with no gene match: 16. Locally advanced or metastatic urothelial carcinoma affected the patients. The rearrangement uses TRBV11-2 and TRBJ2-7, with 7 bases that match TRBD1. The specimen comprised PBMCs, sampled around atezolizumab (anti-PD-L1) treatment. This TCR derives from a man between 65 and 85 years old with urothelial cancer. CDR3 amino acids: CASSQGYGQALIEQYF. CDR3 nucleotides: TGTGCCAGCAGCCAAGGATACGGACAGGCCTTGATCGAGCAGTACTTC.